This T cell receptor beta chain is drawn from a study of spatial heterogeneity in lung cancer. At least ten counts were recorded for this clonotype. TCRdb re-analysed the 5' RACE reads in MiXCR, keeping a single row per CDR3 protein. Of roughly 40,000 distinct CDR3 sequences in the sample, nearly 7% were seen once. As for time point: sample taken at primary tumor resection. V shed 1 base and J shed 0 bases, with 6 bases lying between them. CDR1 and CDR2 (germline): MGHRA, YSYEKL. This CDR3 spans 15 amino acids. This chain links TRBV4-1 with TRBJ2-2; D is unresolved. This receptor was taken from a female donor with early-stage non-small cell lung cancer. Sequenced material: PBMCs, taken at surgery. CDR3 amino acids: CASSQVPTNTGELFF. CDR3 nucleotides: TGCGCCAGCAGCCAAGTCCCAACGAACACCGGGGAGCTGTTTTTT.